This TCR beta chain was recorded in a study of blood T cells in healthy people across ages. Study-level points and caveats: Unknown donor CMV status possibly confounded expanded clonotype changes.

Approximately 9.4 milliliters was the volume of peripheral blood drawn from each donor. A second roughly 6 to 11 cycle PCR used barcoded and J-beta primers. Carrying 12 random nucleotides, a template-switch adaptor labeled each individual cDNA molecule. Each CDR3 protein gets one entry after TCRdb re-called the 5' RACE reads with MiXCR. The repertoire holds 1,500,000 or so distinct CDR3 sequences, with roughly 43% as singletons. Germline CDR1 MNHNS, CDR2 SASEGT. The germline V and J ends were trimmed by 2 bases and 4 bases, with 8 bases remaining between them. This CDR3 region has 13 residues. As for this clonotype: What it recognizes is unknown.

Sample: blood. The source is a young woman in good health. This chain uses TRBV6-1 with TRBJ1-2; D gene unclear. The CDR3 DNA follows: TGTGCCAGCAGTGAATCCCGAAGCTATGGCTACACCTTC. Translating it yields CASSESRSYGYTF.